Sequencing of this T cell receptor (beta chain) was carried out in a study of T cells in Graves' hyperthyroidism and ophthalmopathy. TCR beta CDR3 region amplification was performed from RNA transcripts. HTBI primers were the set used in a first-round RT-PCR of the TCR CDR3. TCRdb reprocessed the multiplex PCR reads via MiXCR and lists one record per CDR3 protein. This table has roughly 700,000 distinct CDR3 sequences, over 35% appearing once. A single count supports this clonotype. A read error may produce the germline difference seen at one junction end. The receptor comes from a woman between 40 and 55 years old with Graves' hyperthyroidism. The sample consisted of blood.

DNA of the CDR3: TGTGCCACCAGTGACCACTTTGATGGCCACACCTTC. Its translation: CATSDHFDGHTF. The rearrangement uses TRBV24-1 and TRBJ1-2; D is unresolved. The CDR3 runs to 12 residues. Germline V gives CDR1 KGHDR, CDR2 SFDVKD.